This paragraph covers one TCR beta chain sequence. Its matching antigen is unknown. Trimming removed 7 bases at V and 6 bases at J, with 7 bases between. This CDR3 spans 11 amino acids. Germline V gene data show CDR1 as LGHNT and CDR2 as FRNRAP. Researchers prepared the TCRbeta library using unique molecular identifiers, the study reports. Each CDR3 protein gets one entry after TCRdb re-called the PCR reads with MiXCR. Among 85,000 to 120,000 distinct CDR3 sequences listed, about 6.8% were seen once. The record originates from a study of T-cell reconstitution after alpha-beta-depleted transplantation in children. Study-level points and caveats: Reports say that about two months after transplant, the alpha-beta T cells came out of several hundred graft clones that had expanded.

Sequenced material: PBMCs, taken before TCRalphabeta/CD19-depleted stem cell transplant. The clonotype was recovered from a boy aged 2 to 10 with acute lymphoblastic leukemia, due to receive a stem cell transplant. The V call is TRBV12-5, the J call TRBJ2-1, with D unclear. CDR3 protein: CASATSNEQFF. The CDR3 DNA is TGTGCTAGTGCAACGAGCAATGAGCAGTTCTTC.